This entry lists 20 T cell receptor beta chains sequenced from one sample in a study of control samples from healthy donors and cancer patients. Libraries were prepared by immunoSEQ multiplex PCR; TCRdb keeps only in-frame clonotypes and omits some of them. The top ten hold approximately 15% of the sample, which has about 93,000 clones, about 85% seen once. The material sequenced was blood. The receptor set was obtained from a woman in her seventies in good health.

The V and J genes are TRBV2 and TRBJ1-2; 7 bases fit TRBD1. J gave up 1 base and V 2 bases, and 4 bases lay outside the gene matches. The CDR3 has 15 amino acids. CDR1 and CDR2 from the germline V gene are SNHLY and FYNNEI. DNA for the CDR3: TGTGCCAGCAGTGAACGCCGGGACAGTAACTATGGCTACACCTTC. Translated, it gives CASSERRDSNYGYTF.

The chain couples TRBV7-9 to TRBJ2-7; a weak D match, TRBD1 (6 bases). In germline, CDR1 is SEHNR, CDR2 FQNEAQ (reference sequence). V lost 8 bases and J lost 2, with 22 bases in between. The CDR3 contains 16 residues. The CDR3 loop reads CASSPLTLDSTYEQYF. CDR3 nucleotides: TGTGCCAGCTCACCCCTTACCCTGGACAGCACCTACGAGCAGTACTTC. Variable domain in full (rest from reference TRBV7-9 and TRBJ2-7): DTGVSQNPRHKITKRGQNVTFRCDPISEHNRLYWYRQTLGQGPEFLTYFQNEAQLEKSRLLSDRFSAERPKGSFSTLEIQRTEQGDSAMYLCASSPLTLDSTYEQYFGPGTRLTVT.

The genes are TRBV6-5 and TRBJ1-1; 8 bases match TRBD1. The CDR3 has 15 amino acids. The V and J ends lost 6 bases and 6 bases, in that order; junction bases with no gene match: 12. Germline CDR1 is MNHEY and CDR2 is SVGAGI. DNA for the CDR3: TGTGCCAGCAGGCCCTTGACAGGGGTTTCGGCTGAAGCTTTCTTT. Translation: CASRPLTGVSAEAFF.

CDR3 nucleotides: TGTGCCAGCAGCAAAAAGGGGGACAGGATCTCTGGAAACACCATATATTTT. It codes for CASSKKGDRISGNTIYF. The chain combines TRBV21-1 with TRBJ1-3; TRBD1, the table's D call, was not compared with the DNA. TRBV21-1 is labeled a pseudogene. This CDR3 comprises 17 residues.

The chain employs TRBV7-8 and TRBJ1-1, with D uncertain. This CDR3 contains 14 residues. The V end was cut by 6 bases, the J end by 10 bases, with 21 bases between. Looked up from germline, CDR1 is SGHVS and CDR2 is FQNEAQ. The CDR3: CASSRAPGERAAFF. The CDR3 DNA reads TGTGCCAGCAGTCGCGCCCCCGGGGAGCGGGCAGCTTTCTTT.

This chain uses TRBV28 with TRBJ1-1; D ambiguous. The germline gives CDR1 MDHEN, CDR2 SYDVKM. V lost 7 bases and J lost 6, with 15 bases in between. The CDR3 is 13 residues long. The CDR3 nucleotides are TGTGCCAGCATCCGTTCGGCCCGCGCTGAAGCTTTCTTT. It specifies CASIRSARAEAFF.

This sequence joins TRBV5-1 and TRBJ1-5, with D tentatively TRBD1 (6 bases). Trimming left V 4 bases short and J 6 bases short, with 17 bases between. This CDR3 has 15 residues. CDR1 and CDR2 (germline): SGHRS, YFSETQ. The CDR3 region has the DNA TGCGCCAGCAGCCCCGGGCCGGGGGCATCTCAGCCCCAGCATTTT. Translated: CASSPGPGASQPQHF.

The table lists this clone with a few counts. The sample carries other DNA sequences with the same CDR3. This sequence joins TRBV3-1 (or the pseudogene TRBV3-2) and TRBJ1-1; D might be TRBD1 (5 bases). This CDR3 region has 14 residues. V lost 1 base and J lost 1, with 7 bases in between. Germline V gene lookup returns CDR1 LGHDT and CDR2 YNNKEL (reference sequence). The DNA of the CDR3 is TGTGCCAGCAGCCAAGTTGGGGGGAACACTGAAGCTTTCTTT. Translation gives CASSQVGGNTEAFF.

The rearrangement links TRBV11-2 to TRBJ1-1; D unclear. Germline CDR1 and CDR2: SGHAT and FQNNGV. The CDR3 totals 14 residues. Deletions cut 0 bases from V and 5 bases from J, with 10 bases between. DNA of the CDR3: TGTGCCAGCAGCTTAGATGGACTCCTGACTGAAGCTTTCTTT. Translating it yields CASSLDGLLTEAFF.

The chain carries TRBV5-1 and TRBJ1-1; 9 bases match TRBD1. Germline V gene data show CDR1 as SGHRS and CDR2 as YFSETQ. The CDR3 totals 13 residues. The V gene end was trimmed by 3 bases and the J gene end by 7 bases; junction bases not matched to a gene: 4. CDR3 sequence reads: CASSWTGDFEAFF. For the CDR3, the DNA is TGCGCCAGCAGCTGGACAGGGGACTTTGAAGCTTTCTTT.

The chain uses TRBV7-9 and TRBJ2-7; D assignment may be TRBD1 or TRBD2 (5 bases each). This CDR3 is 14 amino acids long. V was clipped by 8 bases and J by 7 bases, with 21 bases between them. The germline CDR1 and CDR2 sequences are SEHNR and FQNEAQ (reference sequence). The CDR3 region has the DNA TGTGCCAGCGGCCGGGACGGATTTTCGGGGGAGCAGTACTTC. It yields the protein CASGRDGFSGEQYF.

This chain links TRBV3-1 (or the pseudogene TRBV3-2) with TRBJ2-6, with unresolved D. This CDR3 comprises 18 residues. The V end lost 0 bases, the J end lost 1 base, and 13 bases lay between the germline ends. Germline V lookup: CDR1 LGHDT, CDR2 YNNKEL (reference sequence). As DNA, the CDR3 is TGTGCCAGCAGCCAAGATCTACATTCTCCGTCTGGGGCCAACGTCCTGACTTTC. It specifies CASSQDLHSPSGANVLTF.

The chain carries TRBV2 and TRBJ2-2, with TRBD2 identical over 10 bases. This CDR3 has 18 amino acids. CDR1 and CDR2 from the germline V gene are SNHLY and FYNNEI. V lost 1 base, J lost 2 bases, and 7 bases stayed unmatched. The DNA of the CDR3 is TGTGCCAGCAGTGAAGTGGGGCTAGCGGGGGCCAACACCGGGGAGCTGTTTTTT. This sequence encodes CASSEVGLAGANTGELFF.

This chain joins TRBV27 and TRBJ1-5; the match to TRBD1 covers 7 bases. With V trimmed by 4 bases and J by 1 base, 7 bases remained unmatched. Germline lookup yields CDR1 MNHEY and CDR2 SMNVEV (reference sequence). This CDR3 has 16 residues. The chain's CDR3 is CASSSPRTGSNQPQHF. The CDR3 DNA is TGTGCCAGCAGTTCGCCGCGGACAGGAAGCAATCAGCCCCAGCATTTT.

The rearrangement joins TRBV25-1 to TRBJ2-1; TRBD1 matches at 8 bases. Germline V gene data show CDR1 as MGHDK and CDR2 as SYGVNS. The CDR3 length is 17 residues. J lost 3 bases, V lost 2 bases, and 9 bases had no gene match. The CDR3 bases are TGTGCCAGCAGTGAAGATATTAATGGGACAGGCTACAATGAGCAGTTCTTC. Its protein is CASSEDINGTGYNEQFF.

This clone occurred once. V usage is TRBV19 and J usage is TRBJ1-5, with unresolved D. The CDR3 consists of 15 residues. From germline, CDR1 is LNHDA and CDR2 SQIVND (reference sequence). The germline V and J ends were trimmed by 4 bases and 0 bases, with 10 bases remaining between them. The CDR3 region is CASSRAPYSNQPQHF. CDR3 DNA: TGTGCCAGTAGTAGGGCACCCTATAGCAATCAGCCCCAGCATTTT.

V usage is TRBV5-5 and J usage is TRBJ1-2; D unresolved. Germline CDR1 is SGHKS and CDR2 is YYEKEE (reference sequence). Between the trimmed V and J ends, which lost 4 bases and 10 bases, there was a span of 11 bases. The CDR3 has 11 residues. The CDR3 region is CASSLSSPYTF. The CDR3 region has the DNA TGTGCCAGCAGCCTCTCTAGTCCCTACACCTTC.

The chain uses TRBV7-2 and TRBJ2-2; D unresolved. CDR3 length: 12 amino acids. V dropped 4 bases and J dropped 4 bases, with 4 bases sitting between them. Germline CDR1 reads SGHTA; CDR2 reads FQGNSA. The CDR3 coding sequence is TGTGCCAGCAGCTCGAGCACCGGGGAGCTGTTTTTT. Translating it yields CASSSSTGELFF.

The CDR3 region is CASRASGEKLFF. Written as DNA, the CDR3 is TGTGCCAGCCGGGCTAGTGGTGAAAAACTGTTTTTT. The gene calls are TRBV3-1 (or the pseudogene TRBV3-2) and TRBJ1-4; D unresolved. The germline gives CDR1 LGHDT, CDR2 YNNKEL (reference sequence). The CDR3 runs 12 residues. With 8 bases removed from V and 7 bases from J, the gap between germline ends came to 11 bases.

This chain joins TRBV6-5 and TRBJ2-1; 10 bases are shared with TRBD2. The length of the CDR3 is 16 residues. Germline CDR1 is MNHEY and CDR2 is SVGAGI. V trimming: 0 bases; J trimming: 5 bases; junction bases outside the gene matches: 4. CDR3 loop: CASSYSRTSGNNEQFF. CDR3 DNA: TGTGCCAGCAGTTACTCGAGGACTAGCGGAAACAATGAGCAGTTCTTC.